This T cell receptor (beta chain) was sequenced for a study of molecular identifiers for immune sequencing clone quantification. A CD8+CD4-CCR7+CD45RA+ phenotype served as the sorting definition for naive CD8 T cells. TCRdb re-called the PCR reads with MiXCR, one entry per CDR3 protein. This table holds fewer than 350,000 distinct CDR3 sequences, roughly 24% found once. Trimming removed 8 bases from V and 5 bases from J, with 13 bases in between. CDR3 length: 13 amino acids. Germline loops: CDR1 MNHEY, CDR2 SVGEGT. This clonotype showed up many times. The TCR sequence derives from a human donor in good health. Some libraries in this study had Jurkat cell RNA spiked in. Sequencing was done on a sample of naive CD8+ T cells from blood, with Jurkat cell RNA spiked in. Subset given: FACS-sorted CD8+CD4-CCR7+CD45RA+ naive T cells. The rearrangement links TRBV6-2 or TRBV6-3 to TRBJ2-1; no firm D call. CDR3 DNA sequence: TGTGCCAGCGTCCCCGGACCACACAATGAGCAGTTCTTC. As protein: CASVPGPHNEQFF.